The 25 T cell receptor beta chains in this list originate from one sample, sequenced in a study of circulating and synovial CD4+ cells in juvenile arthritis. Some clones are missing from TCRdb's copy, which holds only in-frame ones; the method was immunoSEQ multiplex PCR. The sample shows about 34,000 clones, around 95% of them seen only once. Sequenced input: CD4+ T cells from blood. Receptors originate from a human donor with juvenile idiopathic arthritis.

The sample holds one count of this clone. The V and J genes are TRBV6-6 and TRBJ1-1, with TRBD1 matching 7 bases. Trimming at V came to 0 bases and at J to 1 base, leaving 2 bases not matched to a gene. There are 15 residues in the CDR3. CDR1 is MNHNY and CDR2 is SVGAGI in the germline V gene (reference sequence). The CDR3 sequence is CASSYSRGQNTEAFF. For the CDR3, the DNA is TGTGCCAGCAGTTACTCGAGGGGGCAGAACACTGAAGCTTTCTTT.

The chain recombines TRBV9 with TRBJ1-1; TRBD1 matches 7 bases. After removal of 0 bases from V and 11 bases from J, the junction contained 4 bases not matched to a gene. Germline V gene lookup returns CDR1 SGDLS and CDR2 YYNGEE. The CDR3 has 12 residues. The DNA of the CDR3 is TGTGCCAGCAGCGTAGTCGAGGGGGCGGCTTTCTTT. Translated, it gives CASSVVEGAAFF.

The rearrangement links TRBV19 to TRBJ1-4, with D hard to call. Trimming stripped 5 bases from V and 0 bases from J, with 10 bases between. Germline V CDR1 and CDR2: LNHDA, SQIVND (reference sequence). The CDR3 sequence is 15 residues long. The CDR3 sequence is CASSDRGATNEKLFF. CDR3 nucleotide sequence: TGTGCCAGTAGTGACCGGGGAGCAACTAATGAAAAACTGTTTTTT.

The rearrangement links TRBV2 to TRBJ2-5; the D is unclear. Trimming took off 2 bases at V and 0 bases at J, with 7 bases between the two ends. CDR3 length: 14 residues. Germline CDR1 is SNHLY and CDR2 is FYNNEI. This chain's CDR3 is CASSERQYQETQYF. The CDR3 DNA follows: TGTGCCAGCAGTGAACGACAATACCAAGAGACCCAGTACTTC.

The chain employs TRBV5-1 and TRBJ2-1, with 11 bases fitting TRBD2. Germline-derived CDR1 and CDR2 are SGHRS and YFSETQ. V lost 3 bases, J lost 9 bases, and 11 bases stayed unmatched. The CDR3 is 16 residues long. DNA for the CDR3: TGCGCCAGCAGCTCATATAGCGGGAGGGCCTCGAGTGAGCAGTTCTTC. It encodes CASSSYSGRASSEQFF. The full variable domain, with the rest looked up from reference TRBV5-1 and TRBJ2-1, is KAGVTQTPRYLIKTRGQQVTLSCSPISGHRSVSWYQQTPGQGLQFLFEYFSETQRNKGNFPGRFSGRQFSNSRSEMNVSTLELGDSALYLCASSSYSGRASSEQFFGPGTRLTVL.

CDR3 amino acids: CASSLRLLETQYF. CDR3 in DNA: TGCGCCAGCAGCTTGCGTCTCCTAGAGACCCAGTACTTC. This sequence joins TRBV5-1 and TRBJ2-5; D is unclear. CDR3 length: 13 amino acids. CDR1 is SGHRS and CDR2 is YFSETQ in the germline V gene. The V end lost 1 base, the J end lost 4 bases, and 8 bases lay between the germline ends. Based on the CDR3 plus reference TRBV5-1 and TRBJ2-5, the full variable domain is KAGVTQTPRYLIKTRGQQVTLSCSPISGHRSVSWYQQTPGQGLQFLFEYFSETQRNKGNFPGRFSGRQFSNSRSEMNVSTLELGDSALYLCASSLRLLETQYFGPGTRLLVL.

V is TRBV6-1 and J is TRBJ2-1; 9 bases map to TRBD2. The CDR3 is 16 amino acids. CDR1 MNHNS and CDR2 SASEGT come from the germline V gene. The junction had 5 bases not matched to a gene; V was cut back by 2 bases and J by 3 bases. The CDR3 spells CASSELLAGFYNEQFF. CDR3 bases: TGTGCCAGCAGTGAATTGCTAGCGGGATTCTACAATGAGCAGTTCTTC.

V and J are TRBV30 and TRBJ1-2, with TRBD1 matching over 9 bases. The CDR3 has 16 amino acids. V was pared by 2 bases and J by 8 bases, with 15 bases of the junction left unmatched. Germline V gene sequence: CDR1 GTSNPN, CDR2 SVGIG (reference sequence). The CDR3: CAWSMVDRGSSEGYTF. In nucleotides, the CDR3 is TGTGCCTGGAGTATGGTCGACAGGGGGTCATCCGAGGGCTACACCTTC.

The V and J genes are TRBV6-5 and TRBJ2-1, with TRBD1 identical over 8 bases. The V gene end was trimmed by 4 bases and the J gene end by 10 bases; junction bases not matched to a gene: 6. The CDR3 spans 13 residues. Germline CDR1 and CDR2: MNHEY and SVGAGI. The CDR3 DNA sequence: TGTGCCAGCAGTTCGGGACAGGTTAACGAGCAGTTCTTC. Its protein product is CASSSGQVNEQFF.

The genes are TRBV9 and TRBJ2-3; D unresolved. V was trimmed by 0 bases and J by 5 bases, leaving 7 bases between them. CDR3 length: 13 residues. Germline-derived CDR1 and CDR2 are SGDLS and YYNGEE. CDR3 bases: TGTGCCAGCAGCGTAGGGCCCTTAGATACGCAGTATTTT. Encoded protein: CASSVGPLDTQYF.

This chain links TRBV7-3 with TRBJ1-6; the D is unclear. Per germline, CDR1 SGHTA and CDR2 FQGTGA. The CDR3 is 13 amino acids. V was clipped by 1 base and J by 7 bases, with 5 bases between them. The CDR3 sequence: CASSLSQNSPLHF. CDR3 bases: TGTGCCAGCAGCTTAAGTCAGAATTCACCCCTCCACTTT.

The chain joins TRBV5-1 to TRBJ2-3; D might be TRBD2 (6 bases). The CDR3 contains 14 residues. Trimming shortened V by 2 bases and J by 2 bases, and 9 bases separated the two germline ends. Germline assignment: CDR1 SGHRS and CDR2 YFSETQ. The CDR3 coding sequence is TGCGCCAGCAGCTTCGGGGGATCCACAGATACGCAGTATTTT. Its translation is CASSFGGSTDTQYF.

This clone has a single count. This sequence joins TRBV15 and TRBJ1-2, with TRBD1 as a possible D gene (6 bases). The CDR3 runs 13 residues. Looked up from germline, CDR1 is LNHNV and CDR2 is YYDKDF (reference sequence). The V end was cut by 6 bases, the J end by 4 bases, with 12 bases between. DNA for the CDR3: TGTGCCACCAGACCGGGACACCCCTATGGCTACACCTTC. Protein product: CATRPGHPYGYTF.

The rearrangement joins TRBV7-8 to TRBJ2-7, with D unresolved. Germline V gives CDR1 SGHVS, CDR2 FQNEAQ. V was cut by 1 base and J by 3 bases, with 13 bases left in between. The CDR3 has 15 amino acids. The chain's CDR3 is CASSLVSNPFYEQYF. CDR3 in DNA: TGTGCCAGCAGCTTAGTTAGCAACCCATTCTACGAGCAGTACTTC.

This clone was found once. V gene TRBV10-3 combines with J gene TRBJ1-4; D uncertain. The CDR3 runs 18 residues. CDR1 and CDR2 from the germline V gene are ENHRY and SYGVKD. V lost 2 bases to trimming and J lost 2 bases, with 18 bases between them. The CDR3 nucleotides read TGTGCCATCAGTGAGACCGGGAGCTCGGGTGCTACTAATGAAAAACTGTTTTTT. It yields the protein CAISETGSSGATNEKLFF.

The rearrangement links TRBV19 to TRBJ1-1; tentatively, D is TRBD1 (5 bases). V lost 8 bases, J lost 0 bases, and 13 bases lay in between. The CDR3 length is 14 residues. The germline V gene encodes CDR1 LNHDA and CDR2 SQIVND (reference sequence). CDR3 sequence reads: CASGRPGMNTEAFF. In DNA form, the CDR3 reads TGTGCCAGTGGACGGCCAGGGATGAACACTGAAGCTTTCTTT.

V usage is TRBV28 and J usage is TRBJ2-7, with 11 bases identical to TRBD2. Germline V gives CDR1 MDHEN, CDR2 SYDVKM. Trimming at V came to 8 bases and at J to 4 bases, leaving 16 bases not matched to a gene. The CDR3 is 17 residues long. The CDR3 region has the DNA TGTGCCAGCCGCCCCCCGGCTAGCGGGAGGCTTTCATACGAGCAGTACTTC. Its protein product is CASRPPASGRLSYEQYF.

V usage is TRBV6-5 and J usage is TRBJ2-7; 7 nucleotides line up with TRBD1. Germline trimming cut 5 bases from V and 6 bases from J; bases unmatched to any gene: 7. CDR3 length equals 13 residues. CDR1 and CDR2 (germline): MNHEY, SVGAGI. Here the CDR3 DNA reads TGTGCCAGCAGTGTCCCAGGGGGACGCGAGCAGTACTTC. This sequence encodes CASSVPGGREQYF.

The CDR3: CASRAKFLAGGRETQYF. As DNA, the CDR3 is TGTGCCAGCAGGGCGAAATTTCTAGCGGGAGGTAGAGAGACCCAGTACTTC. The chain is built from TRBV2 and TRBJ2-5; TRBD2 matches 11 bases. The CDR3 has 17 residues. Germline CDR1 is SNHLY and CDR2 is FYNNEI. Losses at the gene ends were 6 bases for V and 4 bases for J; bases not matched to a gene: 13. Full variable domain (remainder filled in from reference TRBV2 and TRBJ2-5): EPEVTQTPSHQVTQMGQEVILRCVPISNHLYFYWYRQILGQKVEFLVSFYNNEISEKSEIFDDQFSVERPDGSNFTLKIRSTKLEDSAMYFCASRAKFLAGGRETQYFGPGTRLLVL.

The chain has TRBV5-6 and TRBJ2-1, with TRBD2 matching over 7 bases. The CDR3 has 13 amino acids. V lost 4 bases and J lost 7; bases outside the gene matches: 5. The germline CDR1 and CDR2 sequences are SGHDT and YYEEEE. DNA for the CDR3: TGTGCCAGCAGCCGCGGGAGAAGGAATGAGCAGTTCTTC. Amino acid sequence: CASSRGRRNEQFF.

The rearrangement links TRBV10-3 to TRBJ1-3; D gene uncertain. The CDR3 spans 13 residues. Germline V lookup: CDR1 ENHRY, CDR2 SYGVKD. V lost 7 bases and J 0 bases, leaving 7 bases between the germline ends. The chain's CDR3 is CAITTASGNTIYF. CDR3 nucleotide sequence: TGTGCCATCACTACAGCCTCTGGAAACACCATATATTTT.

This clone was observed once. Written as DNA, the CDR3 is TGTGCCAGCAGCTTCGACAGGGGGCGGGATGAGCAGTTCTTC. Encoded protein: CASSFDRGRDEQFF. This sequence joins TRBV7-9 and TRBJ2-1; 10 bases are a match to TRBD1. J gave up 8 bases and V 3 bases, and 4 bases lay outside the gene matches. The CDR3 loop spans 14 amino acids. Per germline, CDR1 SEHNR and CDR2 FQNEAQ (reference sequence).

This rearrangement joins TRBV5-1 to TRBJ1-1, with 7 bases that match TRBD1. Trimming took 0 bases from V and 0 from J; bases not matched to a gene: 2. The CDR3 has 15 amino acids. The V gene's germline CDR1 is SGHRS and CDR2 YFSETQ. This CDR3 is CASSLGTGLNTEAFF. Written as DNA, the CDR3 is TGCGCCAGCAGCTTGGGGACAGGCTTGAACACTGAAGCTTTCTTT.

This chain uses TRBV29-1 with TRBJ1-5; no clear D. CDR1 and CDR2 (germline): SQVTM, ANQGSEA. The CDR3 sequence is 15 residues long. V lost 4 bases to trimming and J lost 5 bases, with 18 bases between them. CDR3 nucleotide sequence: TGCAGCGTTGCGATCAGCAGAGGCTCACATCAGCCCCAGCATTTT. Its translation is CSVAISRGSHQPQHF.

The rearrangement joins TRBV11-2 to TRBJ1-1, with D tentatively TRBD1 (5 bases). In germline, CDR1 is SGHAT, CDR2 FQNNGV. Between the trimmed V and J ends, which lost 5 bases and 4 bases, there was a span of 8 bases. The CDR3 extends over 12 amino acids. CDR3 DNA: TGTGCCAGCAGCATGGGACTCACTGAAGCTTTCTTT. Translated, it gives CASSMGLTEAFF.